The clone carrying this TCR beta chain was seen ten or more times. The source of the sample is a study of regulatory T cells in long-lasting Graves disease. TCR beta libraries were built with iRepertoire HTBI primers and Arm-PCR of CDR3 regions. Each CDR3 protein gets one entry after TCRdb re-called the multiplex PCR reads with MiXCR. Of approximately 470,000 distinct CDR3 sequences in the sample, around 16% were seen once. Germline V CDR1 and CDR2: SNHLY, FYNNEI. The V end was cut by 5 bases, the J end by 6 bases, with 13 bases between. This CDR3 spans 14 amino acids. As for time point: newly diagnosed GD, antithyroid drugs for less than 3 months. Isolated PBMC RNA provided the starting material for the TCR library. These sequences were also reported in another study, on T cells in Graves' hyperthyroidism and ophthalmopathy.

The sequence was obtained from a man aged 35 to 55 with Graves disease. The chain is built from TRBV2 and TRBJ2-2, with D maybe TRBD2 (6 bases). The material was peripheral blood mononuclear cells (PBMCs), obtained at new diagnosis, from a patient treated with antithyroid drugs. CDR3 loop: CASSRDSNSGELFF. The CDR3 DNA reads TGTGCCAGCAGTCGGGACTCGAATTCCGGGGAGCTGTTTTTT. The whole variable domain, remainder taken from reference TRBV2 and TRBJ2-2, is EPEVTQTPSHQVTQMGQEVILRCVPISNHLYFYWYRQILGQKVEFLVSFYNNEISEKSEIFDDQFSVERPDGSNFTLKIRSTKLEDSAMYFCASSRDSNSGELFFGEGSRLTVL.